This entry is about one T cell receptor (beta chain). Its target is unknown. Investigators spread the genomic DNA of each subset evenly over several immunoSEQ plates. In the authors' methods: Filtering differed because ImmunoSEQ produced junction-only sequences that carried no quality scores. The repertoire was sequenced with immunoSEQ multiplex PCR; TCRdb's copy has only in-frame clones and lacks some. V, J and clone size are those of that table, while D and trimming were read from the DNA. The sample has more than 2 million clones; about 95% are singletons. This entry belongs to a study of shared clonotypes between healthy human individuals. The study's findings and limits: The sampled material consisted only of blood, and tissue repertoires are likely to differ. It was the non-shared clonotypes that had lower generation probabilities than clonotypes shared by all four donors.

CD45RO-negative, CCR7-positively selected cells formed the naive CD8 fraction, excluding terminally differentiated effector memory CD45RA+ cells. The receptor was derived from a man between 18 and 35 years old in good health. The sequenced sample consisted of naive CD8+ T cells sorted from blood.

CDR3 protein: CASSLGGGTSTDTQYF. CDR3 in DNA: TGTGCCAGCAGCTTAGGCGGGGGGACTAGCACAGATACGCAGTATTTT. V usage is TRBV27 and J usage is TRBJ2-3; TRBD2 aligns across 8 bases. V gave up 6 bases and J gave up 0 bases; unmatched junction bases: 8. Germline V CDR1 and CDR2: MNHEY, SMNVEV (reference sequence). This CDR3 has 16 amino acids.